Sequencing of this T cell receptor (beta chain) was carried out in a study of shared clonotypes between healthy human individuals. TCRdb's copy holds only in-frame clones and misses some; the assay was immunoSEQ multiplex PCR. The sample records 190,000 or so clones, 60% to 75% being singletons. V was shortened by 3 bases and J by 7 bases, with 22 bases between the two germline ends. CDR1 SGHDT and CDR2 YYEEEE come from the germline V gene. The CDR3 covers 16 residues. The sequenced material came from memory CD4+ T cells sorted from blood. The subset was: CD45RA-negative fraction. This chain joins TRBV5-6 and TRBJ2-5; possible D gene TRBD2, 5 bases. This clonotype was obtained from a man aged 30 to 45 in good health. Here the CDR3 reads CASSSRLGGAGSTQYF. DNA for the CDR3: TGTGCCAGCAGCTCGCGACTGGGCGGCGCGGGTTCGACCCAGTACTTC.